The present TCR beta chain was sequenced within a study of neoadjuvant anti-PD-1 for oral cavity cancer. Germline V gene data show CDR1 as MNHNS and CDR2 as SASEGT. V trimming: 0 bases; J trimming: 3 bases; junction bases outside the gene matches: 3. The CDR3 has 16 residues. Overall study results and limits: Post-nivolumab, blood T cell clonality was significantly elevated in non-responders.

Only in-frame clones appear in the TCRdb table, and some are missing; sequencing was by immunoSEQ multiplex PCR. There are fewer than 20,000 clones in the sample; approximately 79% occur only once, and 2.7% lies in the top ten. Turning to this clone: Its antigen remains unidentified.

The starting material was PBMCs, obtained before nivolumab (anti-PD-1) treatment. This chain uses TRBV6-1 with TRBJ2-1, with 9 bases identical to TRBD2. This TCR was sampled from a person aged 35-80 years with oral cavity squamous cell carcinoma. The CDR3 spells CASSEAVSGSYNEQFF. The CDR3 DNA reads TGTGCCAGCAGTGAAGCGGTTAGCGGGAGCTACAATGAGCAGTTCTTC.